This T cell receptor (beta chain) was sequenced for a study of cytomegalovirus exposure and HLA in healthy donors. Study-level information: Of the donors genotyped, some 400 in all, about 80% fell in the Caucasian-associated ancestry cluster.

Points from the study as a whole: Earlier findings revealed that most TCR beta V segments proved productive either about 90% or about 30% of the time.

A multiplex PCR was run with 60 Vbeta primers and 13 Jbeta primers. Method: immunoSEQ multiplex PCR; TCRdb's copy keeps in-frame clones and lacks some. Here the sample spans approximately 150,000 clones, approximately 80% being singletons. Regarding this clone: The antigen is unknown.

The clonotype originates from a young woman in good health and CMV-seropositive. The specimen sequenced was PBMCs.

The CDR3 DNA sequence: TGTGCCAGCAGCCGACGAGGGGGTTTTTCAACAGATACGCAGTATTTT. Translation: CASSRRGGFSTDTQYF. The chain uses TRBV7-9 and TRBJ2-3; D perhaps matches TRBD1 (6 bases). Trimming took 5 bases from V and 3 from J, leaving 18 bases between them. The germline CDR1 and CDR2 sequences are SEHNR and FQNEAQ (reference sequence). The length of the CDR3 is 16 residues.